This T cell receptor beta chain came from a study of blood T cell repertoires in COVID-19. Study as a whole: Samples representing acute and convalescent COVID-19 were sourced from the United States, Italy and Spain. The cDNA or gDNA used as material had been derived from T cells, B-cell-depleted T cells, or PBMCs.

The data were produced by immunoSEQ multiplex PCR, yet TCRdb's version contains in-frame clones alone and is incomplete. The sample gives some 270,000 clones, over 80% of which show up once; roughly 3% is in the top ten. The age range of participants was about 18 to 100 years, with residence in about two dozen US areas. It was within 2 weeks before study entry that exposed participants met a COVID-19 case. This CDR3 region has 13 residues. Per the germline V gene, CDR1 is SGHRS and CDR2 is YFSETQ. V was pared by 8 bases and J by 0 bases, with 5 bases of the junction left unmatched. This TCR came from a woman aged 40 to 50 who had been exposed to COVID-19. This rearrangement joins TRBV5-1 to TRBJ2-7; 7 bases line up with TRBD1. Input material: PBMCs or T cells enriched from blood (not recorded which). The CDR3 DNA sequence: TGCGCCAGTACAGGGGTGGCCTCCTACGAGCAGTACTTC. It specifies CASTGVASYEQYF.